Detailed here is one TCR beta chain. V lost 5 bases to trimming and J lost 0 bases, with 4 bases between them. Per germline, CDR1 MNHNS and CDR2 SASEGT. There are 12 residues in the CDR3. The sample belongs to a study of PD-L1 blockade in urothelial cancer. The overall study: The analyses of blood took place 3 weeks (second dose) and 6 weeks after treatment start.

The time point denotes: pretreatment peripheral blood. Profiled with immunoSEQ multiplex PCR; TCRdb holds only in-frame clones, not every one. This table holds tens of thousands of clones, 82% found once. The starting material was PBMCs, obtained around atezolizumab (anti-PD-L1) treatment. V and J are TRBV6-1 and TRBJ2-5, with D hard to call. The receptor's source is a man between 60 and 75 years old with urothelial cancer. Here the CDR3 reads CASSPYQETQYF. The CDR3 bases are TGTGCCAGCAGTCCGTACCAAGAGACCCAGTACTTC.